This record looks at one T cell receptor beta chain sequence and its context. Its antigen is as yet unknown. The data stem from a study of beta chain features in type 1 diabetes. Turning to the study itself: Patients looked much like healthy donors when it came to age, gender and cell yields. Sorted cell examination encompassed approximately 110 million cells across all samples.

General study points: The study found that naive, central memory and Treg TCRB repertoires appeared more similar in patients than in healthy donors. For Type 1 diabetes patients, all four CD4+ subsets carried TCRB CDR3s that were moderately but significantly shorter. Sequencing used cDNA, and cells with high TCR expression could therefore be over-represented.

Sequencing targeted expressed TCRB transcripts, as all isolated RNA had been reverse transcribed. Measured with immunoSEQ multiplex PCR; TCRdb has only the in-frame clones, and not every one. Of roughly 53,000 clones in the sample, roughly two fifths were seen once. The source is a man aged 25-40 years with type 1 diabetes. The specimen sequenced was Tregs from blood.

The CDR3 region has the DNA TGCGCCAGCAGCTCCGGGACTCTAGAAAGCACAGATACGCAGTATTTT. Protein: CASSSGTLESTDTQYF. J is TRBJ2-3 and V is TRBV5-1; D is possibly TRBD2 (6 bases). Germline V gene sequence: CDR1 SGHRS, CDR2 YFSETQ. This CDR3 has 16 amino acids. Deletions cut 3 bases from V and 0 bases from J, with 14 bases between.